This TCR beta chain was captured by sequencing in a study of blood T cell repertoires in COVID-19. V dropped 5 bases and J dropped 7; count of bases not matched to a gene: 7. The CDR3 runs to 14 residues. Per germline, CDR1 LNHDA and CDR2 SQIVND (reference sequence). Generated by immunoSEQ multiplex PCR, the TCRdb table keeps only in-frame clones and is missing some. The table includes 250,000 to 300,000 clones, approximately 85% detected once. Recruits, aged roughly 18 to 95 years, lived in some 25 US areas. This TCR was recovered from a woman aged 45-60 years who had been exposed to COVID-19. The sample comprised PBMCs or T cells enriched from blood (not recorded which). The gene calls are TRBV19 and TRBJ1-1; 10 nucleotides match TRBD1. The CDR3, as DNA: TGTGCCAGTAGTTTCCAGACAGGGGGCAGTGAAGCTTTCTTT. It yields the protein CASSFQTGGSEAFF.